Listed below are T cell receptor beta chains from one sample, sequenced in a study of CXCR3-negative and CXCR3-positive naive CD8 T cells. TCRdb re-called the 5' RACE reads and gives one entry per CDR3 protein, without DNA. This sample's clone table lists some 150,000 distinct CDR3 sequences. The source material was naive CXCR3+ CD8+ T cells from blood. The source of these receptors is a human donor in good health. Some clones in this sample may be carry-over from other donors' samples. The CDR3 runs from the conserved cysteine through the conserved F or W. Fields, in order: V gene, J gene, CDR3 protein.

v_call: TRBV12-3/TRBV12-4; j_call: TRBJ2-3; cdr3_aa: CASSPGLAADTQYF
v_call: TRBV4-1; j_call: TRBJ2-1; cdr3_aa: CASSQGQGRNNEQFF
v_call: TRBV15; j_call: TRBJ1-3; cdr3_aa: CATSRAWGAGNTIYF
v_call: TRBV4-2; j_call: TRBJ2-5; cdr3_aa: CASSQAEANRETQYF
v_call: TRBV29-1; j_call: TRBJ1-2; cdr3_aa: CSVESSANYGYTF
v_call: TRBV20-1; j_call: TRBJ2-3; cdr3_aa: CSARDLAAGPDTQYF
v_call: TRBV7-9; j_call: TRBJ2-3; cdr3_aa: CASSYLGGATDTQYF
v_call: TRBV5-1; j_call: TRBJ1-1; cdr3_aa: CASSLGATGGQDTEAFF
v_call: TRBV5-1; j_call: TRBJ2-1; cdr3_aa: CASQRTSGGVNSYNEQFF
v_call: TRBV7-9; j_call: TRBJ2-1; cdr3_aa: CASLAESSYNEQFF
v_call: TRBV6-4; j_call: TRBJ2-1; cdr3_aa: CASSATSWGNNEQFF
v_call: TRBV27; j_call: TRBJ2-1; cdr3_aa: CASGELPDPYNEQFF
v_call: TRBV20-1; j_call: TRBJ2-7; cdr3_aa: CSARDWGTRGSHEQYF
v_call: TRBV29-1; j_call: TRBJ2-5; cdr3_aa: CSVDALAGVQETQYF
v_call: TRBV4-3; j_call: TRBJ2-7; cdr3_aa: CASSSPGTGNNEQYF
v_call: TRBV7-9; j_call: TRBJ1-4; cdr3_aa: CASSSGQDNEKLFF
v_call: TRBV3-1; j_call: TRBJ1-1; cdr3_aa: CASSQGSGTRTQAFF
v_call: TRBV27; j_call: TRBJ2-5; cdr3_aa: CASSLDRNQETQYF
v_call: TRBV7-9; j_call: TRBJ1-1; cdr3_aa: CASSGQGNTEAFF
v_call: TRBV29-1; j_call: TRBJ2-7; cdr3_aa: CSVGPGNLAGEGYEQYF
v_call: TRBV5-1; j_call: TRBJ2-5; cdr3_aa: CASSLFARGAGPHEHETQYF
v_call: TRBV5-5; j_call: TRBJ1-1; cdr3_aa: CASSLGTGGAFF
v_call: TRBV6-2/TRBV6-3; j_call: TRBJ2-7; cdr3_aa: CASSLDRNYEQYF
v_call: TRBV6-5; j_call: TRBJ2-1; cdr3_aa: CASSQLAGGPDEQFF
v_call: TRBV7-6; j_call: TRBJ2-2; cdr3_aa: CASSREPPGQGYTGELFF
v_call: TRBV27; j_call: TRBJ2-2; cdr3_aa: CASSSENTGELFF
v_call: TRBV6-5; j_call: TRBJ2-2; cdr3_aa: CASRTLMGTSNTGELFF
v_call: TRBV28; j_call: TRBJ2-7; cdr3_aa: CASSLWGTEQYF
v_call: TRBV28; j_call: TRBJ1-1; cdr3_aa: CASSLSQKAEAFF
v_call: TRBV7-3; j_call: TRBJ1-2; cdr3_aa: CASSSPGPTYGYTF
v_call: TRBV28; j_call: TRBJ2-2; cdr3_aa: CASSARGTGELFF
v_call: TRBV25-1; j_call: TRBJ2-1; cdr3_aa: CASRDRLDNEQFF
v_call: TRBV7-9; j_call: TRBJ1-2; cdr3_aa: CASSAAVMGTDKIYGYTF
v_call: TRBV6-6; j_call: TRBJ2-1; cdr3_aa: CASTSDAFSYNEQFF
v_call: TRBV29-1; j_call: TRBJ2-7; cdr3_aa: CSVEVPDSLYEQYF
v_call: TRBV5-1; j_call: TRBJ2-1; cdr3_aa: CASSLGISGFNEQFF
v_call: TRBV5-1; j_call: TRBJ1-1; cdr3_aa: CASSLEWGANTEAFF
v_call: TRBV5-1; j_call: TRBJ2-7; cdr3_aa: CASSLGDRGPYEQYF
v_call: TRBV29-1; j_call: TRBJ2-5; cdr3_aa: CSVEDPIRSAGLQETQYF
v_call: TRBV19; j_call: TRBJ1-4; cdr3_aa: CASTTVSTNEKLFF
v_call: TRBV29-1; j_call: TRBJ2-7; cdr3_aa: CSVDFDSSYEQYF
v_call: TRBV7-9; j_call: TRBJ2-1; cdr3_aa: CASSFPQGVYNEQFF
v_call: TRBV18; j_call: TRBJ2-7; cdr3_aa: CASSPWDNSYEQYF
v_call: TRBV5-5; j_call: TRBJ2-1; cdr3_aa: CASSSSPANEQFF
v_call: TRBV27; j_call: TRBJ2-7; cdr3_aa: CASSYGGPYEQYF
v_call: TRBV29-1; j_call: TRBJ2-7; cdr3_aa: CSVDTGQSYEQYF
v_call: TRBV15; j_call: TRBJ1-5; cdr3_aa: CATSREAGLQPQHF
v_call: TRBV13; j_call: TRBJ1-1; cdr3_aa: CASGHGGQMTEAFF
v_call: TRBV6-2/TRBV6-3; j_call: TRBJ1-1; cdr3_aa: CASSMRGGGTEAFF
v_call: TRBV19; j_call: TRBJ1-6; cdr3_aa: CASSIGSSTLHF
v_call: TRBV5-1; j_call: TRBJ2-7; cdr3_aa: CASSMTGFNEQYF
v_call: TRBV6-5; j_call: TRBJ1-5; cdr3_aa: CASSYRDGPNQPQHF